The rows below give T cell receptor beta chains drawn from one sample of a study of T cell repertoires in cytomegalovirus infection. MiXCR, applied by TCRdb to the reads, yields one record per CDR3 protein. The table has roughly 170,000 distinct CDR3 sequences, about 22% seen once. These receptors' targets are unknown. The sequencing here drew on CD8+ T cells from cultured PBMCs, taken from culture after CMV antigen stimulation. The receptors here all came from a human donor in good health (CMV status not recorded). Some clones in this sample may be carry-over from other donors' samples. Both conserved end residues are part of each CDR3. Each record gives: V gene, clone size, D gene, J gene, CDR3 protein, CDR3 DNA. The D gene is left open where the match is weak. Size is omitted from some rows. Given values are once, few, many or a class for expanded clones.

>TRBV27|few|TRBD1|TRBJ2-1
CASSPSGTGAYNEQFF
TGTGCCAGCAGTCCATCCGGGACAGGGGCCTACAATGAGCAGTTCTTC
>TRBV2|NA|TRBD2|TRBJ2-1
CACSSEAGGPIVGEQFF
TGTGCCTGCAGCAGTGAAGCGGGGGGGCCTATTGTCGGTGAGCAGTTCTTC
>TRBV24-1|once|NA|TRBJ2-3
CATSDLIADTQYF
TGTGCCACCAGTGATTTGATTGCAGATACGCAGTATTTT
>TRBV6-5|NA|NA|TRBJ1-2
CASSYSRGTNYGYTF
TGTGCCAGCAGTTACTCTCGGGGTACTAACTATGGCTACACCTTC
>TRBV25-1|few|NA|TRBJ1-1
CASSEWDGRDGVTEAFF
TGTGCCAGCAGTGAATGGGACGGTCGAGATGGGGTCACTGAAGCTTTCTTT
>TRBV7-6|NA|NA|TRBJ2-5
CASSLGRGPQETQYF
TGTGCCAGCAGCTTAGGGCGGGGGCCTCAAGAGACCCAGTACTTC
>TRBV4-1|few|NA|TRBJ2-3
CASSQGAGPDTQYF
TGCGCCAGCAGCCAAGGTGCAGGGCCAGATACGCAGTATTTT
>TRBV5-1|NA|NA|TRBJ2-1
CASSLVRSGARVNNEQFF
TGCGCCAGCAGCTTGGTACGGTCTGGAGCGCGGGTCAACAATGAGCAGTTCTTC
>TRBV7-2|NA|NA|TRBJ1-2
CASSSGTVYGYTF
TGTGCCAGCAGCTCAGGGACGGTCTATGGCTACACCTTC
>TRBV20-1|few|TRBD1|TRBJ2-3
CSAGDRGHTDTQYF
TGCAGTGCTGGGGACAGGGGCCACACAGATACGCAGTATTTT
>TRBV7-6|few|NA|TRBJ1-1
CASSPRRVGSSRKNTEAFF
TGTGCCAGCAGCCCGCGAAGAGTGGGCAGCTCTAGAAAGAACACTGAAGCTTTCTTT
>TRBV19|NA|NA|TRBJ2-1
CASSKSVSYNEQFF
TGTGCCAGTAGTAAGTCTGTTTCCTACAATGAGCAGTTCTTC
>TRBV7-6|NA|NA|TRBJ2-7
CASSPAWRRVSEQYF
TGTGCCAGCAGCCCCGCGTGGCGCAGGGTTAGCGAGCAGTACTTC
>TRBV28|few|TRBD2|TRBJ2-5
CASSSFGWLAGETQYF
TGTGCCAGCAGTTCGTTTGGGTGGCTAGCGGGGGAGACCCAGTACTTC
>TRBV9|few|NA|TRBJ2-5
CASSGGGVQETQYF
TGTGCCAGCAGCGGAGGAGGGGTACAAGAGACCCAGTACTTC
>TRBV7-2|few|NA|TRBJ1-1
CASSLTLLDTEAFF
TGTGCCAGCAGCTTAACCCTCTTGGACACTGAAGCTTTCTTT
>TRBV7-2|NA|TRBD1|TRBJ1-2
CASSLTGGDYGYTF
TGTGCCAGCAGCCTTACAGGGGGCGACTATGGCTACACCTTC
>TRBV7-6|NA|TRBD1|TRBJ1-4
CASRRGQGEKLFF
TGTGCCAGCAGGAGGGGGCAGGGTGAAAAACTGTTTTTT
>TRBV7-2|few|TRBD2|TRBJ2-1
CASSFVAGGLGSYNEQFF
TGTGCCAGCAGCTTTGTAGCGGGGGGGCTCGGGTCCTACAATGAGCAGTTCTTC
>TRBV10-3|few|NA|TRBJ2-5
CATLQPREETQYF
TGTGCCACGTTACAACCTAGGGAGGAGACCCAGTACTTC
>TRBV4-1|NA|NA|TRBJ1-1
CASSQHLGNTEAFF
TGCGCCAGCAGCCAGCACTTGGGGAACACTGAAGCTTTCTTT
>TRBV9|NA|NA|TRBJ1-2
CASGGRRDGYTF
TGTGCCAGCGGTGGGAGAAGGGATGGCTACACCTTC
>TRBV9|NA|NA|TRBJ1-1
CASSVAFQRTEAFF
TGTGCCAGCAGCGTAGCGTTTCAGCGCACTGAAGCTTTCTTT
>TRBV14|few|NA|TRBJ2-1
CASSHLNSLYNEQFF
TGTGCCAGCAGCCACCTGAACAGCTTATACAATGAGCAGTTCTTC
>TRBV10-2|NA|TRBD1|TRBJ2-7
CASTGTALHEQYF
TGCGCCAGCACTGGGACAGCTCTCCACGAGCAGTACTTC
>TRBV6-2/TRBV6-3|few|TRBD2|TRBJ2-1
CASSPGLALSDEQFF
TGTGCCAGCAGTCCCGGACTAGCTCTCTCCGATGAGCAGTTCTTC
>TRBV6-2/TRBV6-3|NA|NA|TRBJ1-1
CASSDGRSRLTEAFF
TGTGCCAGCAGTGATGGACGGAGCCGGCTCACTGAAGCTTTCTTT
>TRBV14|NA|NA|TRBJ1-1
CASSAGQKNTEAFF
TGTGCCAGCAGCGCCGGACAAAAGAACACTGAAGCTTTCTTT
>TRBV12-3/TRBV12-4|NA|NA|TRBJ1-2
CASSSGRLYGYTF
TGTGCCAGCAGTTCGGGACGGCTCTATGGCTACACCTTC
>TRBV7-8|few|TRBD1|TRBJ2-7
CASSPLGQGVREQYF
TGTGCCAGCAGCCCGCTGGGACAGGGGGTCCGGGAGCAGTACTTC
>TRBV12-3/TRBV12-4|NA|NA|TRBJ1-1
CASSLYIQNTEAFF
TGTGCCAGCAGTTTATATATTCAGAACACTGAAGCTTTCTTT
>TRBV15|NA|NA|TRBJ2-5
CATSDRSRQETQYF
TGTGCCACCAGCGATAGGTCACGTCAAGAGACCCAGTACTTC
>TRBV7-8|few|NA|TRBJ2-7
CASSLRRSYEQYF
TGTGCCAGCAGCTTAAGAAGGTCCTACGAGCAGTACTTC
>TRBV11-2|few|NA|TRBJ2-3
CASSLAGPSTDTQYF
TGTGCCAGCAGCTTGGCTGGACCCTCCACAGATACGCAGTATTTT
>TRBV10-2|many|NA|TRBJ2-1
CASIPRGARNDEQFF
TGCGCCAGCATTCCTCGGGGAGCCAGAAACGATGAGCAGTTCTTC
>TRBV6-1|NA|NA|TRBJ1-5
CASSNRESNQPQHF
TGTGCCAGCAGCAACAGGGAGAGCAATCAGCCCCAGCATTTT
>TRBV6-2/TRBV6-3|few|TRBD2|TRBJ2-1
CASSSTSGDTMSSYNEQFF
TGTGCCAGCAGTTCGACTAGCGGGGATACGATGAGCTCCTACAATGAGCAGTTCTTC
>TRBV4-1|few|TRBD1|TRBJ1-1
CASSQDRGTTEAFF
TGCGCCAGCAGCCAGGACAGGGGGACCACTGAAGCTTTCTTT
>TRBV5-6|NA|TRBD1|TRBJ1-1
CASSLAGTGSFSAAFF
TGTGCCAGCAGCCTGGCCGGGACAGGGTCCTTTTCGGCAGCTTTCTTT
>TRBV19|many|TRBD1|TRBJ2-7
CASSAETTGTGPYEQYF
TGTGCCAGTAGTGCCGAAACCACCGGGACAGGCCCCTACGAGCAGTACTTC
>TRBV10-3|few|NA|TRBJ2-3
CAISAGDTQYF
TGTGCCATCAGTGCGGGGGATACGCAGTATTTT
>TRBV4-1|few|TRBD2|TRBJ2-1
CASSPLAGVLNEQFF
TGCGCCAGCAGCCCTCTAGCGGGGGTCCTCAATGAGCAGTTCTTC
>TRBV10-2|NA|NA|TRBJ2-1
CASSGKGRDEQFF
TGCGCCAGCAGTGGAAAGGGTCGAGATGAGCAGTTCTTC
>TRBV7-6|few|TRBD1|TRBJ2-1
CASSSPGTGGSYNEQFF
TGTGCCAGCAGCTCGCCAGGGACAGGGGGATCCTACAATGAGCAGTTCTTC
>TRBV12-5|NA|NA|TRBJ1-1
CASGLPLPPGGEAFF
TGTGCTAGTGGTTTGCCCCTCCCACCAGGAGGTGAAGCTTTCTTT
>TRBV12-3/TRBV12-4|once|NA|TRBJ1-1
CASQAGSNTEAFF
TGTGCCTCCCAAGCAGGATCGAACACTGAAGCTTTCTTT
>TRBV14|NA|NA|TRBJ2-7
CASSQDGSGPWGSYEQYF
TGTGCCAGCAGCCAAGATGGGTCGGGGCCCTGGGGCTCCTACGAGCAGTACTTC
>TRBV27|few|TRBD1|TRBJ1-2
CASSLSPSTGRYGYTF
TGTGCCAGCAGTTTATCCCCCTCGACAGGGCGCTATGGCTACACCTTC
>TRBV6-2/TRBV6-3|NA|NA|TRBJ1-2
CASSSPGGQVYGYTF
TGTGCCAGCAGTTCCCCTGGCGGACAAGTCTACGGCTACACCTTC
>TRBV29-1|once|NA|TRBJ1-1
CSGNSDAEAFF
TGCAGCGGGAACTCCGATGCTGAAGCTTTCTTT
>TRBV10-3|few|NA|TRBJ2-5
CAISEYGGETQYF
TGTGCCATCAGTGAGTACGGTGGGGAGACCCAGTACTTC
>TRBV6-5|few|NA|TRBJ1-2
CASSWDTSNYGYTF
TGTGCCAGCAGTTGGGACACTTCTAACTATGGCTACACCTTC
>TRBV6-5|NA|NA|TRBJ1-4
CASSYDRWSATNEKLFF
TGTGCCAGCAGTTACGACAGGTGGTCTGCAACTAATGAAAAACTGTTTTTT
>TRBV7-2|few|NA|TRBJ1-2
CASSLRDEYNYGYTF
TGTGCCAGCAGCTTAAGAGACGAGTATAACTATGGCTACACCTTC